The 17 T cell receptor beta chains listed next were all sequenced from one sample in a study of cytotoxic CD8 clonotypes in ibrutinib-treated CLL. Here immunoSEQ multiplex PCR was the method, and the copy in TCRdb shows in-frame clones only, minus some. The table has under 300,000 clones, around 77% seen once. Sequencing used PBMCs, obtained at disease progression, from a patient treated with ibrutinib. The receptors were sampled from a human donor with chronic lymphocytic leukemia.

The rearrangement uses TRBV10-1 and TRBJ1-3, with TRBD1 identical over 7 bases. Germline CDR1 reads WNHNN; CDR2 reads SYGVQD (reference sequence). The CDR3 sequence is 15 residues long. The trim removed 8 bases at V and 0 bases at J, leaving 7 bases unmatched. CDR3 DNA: TGCGCCAGCTCGTCCGGGACAGCCTCTGGAAACACCATATATTTT. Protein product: CASSSGTASGNTIYF.

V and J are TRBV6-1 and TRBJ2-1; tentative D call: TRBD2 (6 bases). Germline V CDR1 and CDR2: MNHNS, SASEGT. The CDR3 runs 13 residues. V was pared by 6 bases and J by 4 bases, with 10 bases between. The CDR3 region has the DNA TGTGCCAGCAGACAGGACTATTACAATGAGCAGTTCTTC. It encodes CASRQDYYNEQFF.

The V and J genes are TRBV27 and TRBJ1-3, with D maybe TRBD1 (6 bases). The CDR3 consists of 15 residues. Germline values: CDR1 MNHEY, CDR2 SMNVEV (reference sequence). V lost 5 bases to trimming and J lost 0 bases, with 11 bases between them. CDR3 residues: CASSLTGLSGNTIYF. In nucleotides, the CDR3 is TGTGCCAGCAGTCTGACAGGCCTCTCTGGAAACACCATATATTTT.

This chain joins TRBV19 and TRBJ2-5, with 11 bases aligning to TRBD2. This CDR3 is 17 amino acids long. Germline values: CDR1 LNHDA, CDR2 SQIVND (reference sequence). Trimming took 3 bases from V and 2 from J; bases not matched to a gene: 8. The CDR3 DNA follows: TGTGCCAGTAGTATTATCCCTCTAGCGGGGGGACAAGAGACCCAGTACTTC. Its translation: CASSIIPLAGGQETQYF.

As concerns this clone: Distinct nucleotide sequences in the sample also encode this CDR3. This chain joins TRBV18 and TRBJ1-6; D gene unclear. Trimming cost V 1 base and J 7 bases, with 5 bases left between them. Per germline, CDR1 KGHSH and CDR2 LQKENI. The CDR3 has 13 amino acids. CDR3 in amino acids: CASSPRGNSPLHF. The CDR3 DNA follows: TGTGCCAGCTCACCACGGGGAAATTCACCCCTCCACTTT.

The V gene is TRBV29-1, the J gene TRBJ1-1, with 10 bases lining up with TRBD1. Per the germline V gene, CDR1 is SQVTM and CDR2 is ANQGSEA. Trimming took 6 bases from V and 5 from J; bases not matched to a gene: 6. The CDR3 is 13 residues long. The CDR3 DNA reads TGCAGCGTAGCGACAGGGGGCGGGACTGAAGCTTTCTTT. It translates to CSVATGGGTEAFF.

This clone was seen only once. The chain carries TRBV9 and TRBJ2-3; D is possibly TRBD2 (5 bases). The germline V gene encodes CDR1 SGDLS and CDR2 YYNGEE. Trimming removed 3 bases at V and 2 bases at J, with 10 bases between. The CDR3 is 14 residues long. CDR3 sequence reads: CASSAEEVTDTQYF. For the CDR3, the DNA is TGTGCCAGCAGCGCTGAGGAGGTCACAGATACGCAGTATTTT.

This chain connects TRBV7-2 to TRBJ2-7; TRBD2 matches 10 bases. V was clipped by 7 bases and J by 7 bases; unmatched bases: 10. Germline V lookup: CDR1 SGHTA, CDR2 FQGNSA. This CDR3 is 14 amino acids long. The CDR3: CASTLSGGPLEQYF. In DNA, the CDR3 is TGTGCCAGCACCCTTAGCGGGGGGCCTTTGGAGCAGTACTTC.

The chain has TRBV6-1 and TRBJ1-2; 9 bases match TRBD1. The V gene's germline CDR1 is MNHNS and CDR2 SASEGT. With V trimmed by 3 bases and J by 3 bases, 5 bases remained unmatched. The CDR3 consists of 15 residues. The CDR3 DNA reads TGTGCCAGCAGTGACCCGGACAGGGGATACTATGGCTACACCTTC. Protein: CASSDPDRGYYGYTF.

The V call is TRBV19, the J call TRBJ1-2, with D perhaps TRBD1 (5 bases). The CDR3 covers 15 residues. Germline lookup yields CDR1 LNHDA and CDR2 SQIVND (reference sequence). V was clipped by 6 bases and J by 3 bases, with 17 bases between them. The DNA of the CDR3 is TGTGCCAGTAGGGAAATAGCGACAGTCGACTATGGCTACACCTTC. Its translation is CASREIATVDYGYTF.

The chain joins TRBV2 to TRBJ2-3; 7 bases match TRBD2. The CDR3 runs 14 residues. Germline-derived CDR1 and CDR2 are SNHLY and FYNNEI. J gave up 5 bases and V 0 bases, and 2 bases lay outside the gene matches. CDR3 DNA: TGTGCCAGCAGTGAAGCGGGAGGGCGAGATACGCAGTATTTT. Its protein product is CASSEAGGRDTQYF.

The CDR3 reads CASSYGLGAYEQYF. Here the CDR3 DNA reads TGTGCCAGCAGTTACGGGTTAGGGGCCTACGAGCAGTACTTC. V gene TRBV6-5 combines with J gene TRBJ2-7; D perhaps matches TRBD1 (5 bases). This CDR3 is 14 amino acids long. With 2 bases removed from V and 2 bases from J, the gap between germline ends came to 10 bases. Germline lookup yields CDR1 MNHEY and CDR2 SVGAGI.

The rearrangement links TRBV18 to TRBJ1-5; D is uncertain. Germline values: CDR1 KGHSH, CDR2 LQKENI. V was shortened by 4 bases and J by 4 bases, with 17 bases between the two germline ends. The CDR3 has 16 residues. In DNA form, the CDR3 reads TGTGCCAGCTCACTCGCCGAGGTCCGGGGAAATCAGCCCCAGCATTTT. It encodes CASSLAEVRGNQPQHF.

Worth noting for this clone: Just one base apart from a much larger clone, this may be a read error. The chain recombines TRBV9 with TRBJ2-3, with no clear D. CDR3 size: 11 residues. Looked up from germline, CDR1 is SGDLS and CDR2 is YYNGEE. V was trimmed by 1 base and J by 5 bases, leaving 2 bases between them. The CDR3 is CASSVRDTQYF. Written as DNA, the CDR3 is TGTGCCAGCAGCGTAAGAGATACGCAGTATTTT.

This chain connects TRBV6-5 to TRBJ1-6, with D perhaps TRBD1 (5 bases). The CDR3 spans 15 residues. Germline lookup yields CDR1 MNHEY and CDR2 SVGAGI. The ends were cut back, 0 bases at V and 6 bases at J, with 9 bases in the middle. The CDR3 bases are TGTGCCAGCAGTTACTCGACAGTCGTTAATTCACCCCTCCACTTT. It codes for CASSYSTVVNSPLHF.

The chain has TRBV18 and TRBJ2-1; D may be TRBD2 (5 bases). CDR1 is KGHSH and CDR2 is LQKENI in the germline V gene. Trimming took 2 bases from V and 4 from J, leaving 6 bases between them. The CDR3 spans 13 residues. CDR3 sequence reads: CASSPREYNEQFF. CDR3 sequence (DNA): TGTGCCAGCTCACCAAGGGAGTACAATGAGCAGTTCTTC.

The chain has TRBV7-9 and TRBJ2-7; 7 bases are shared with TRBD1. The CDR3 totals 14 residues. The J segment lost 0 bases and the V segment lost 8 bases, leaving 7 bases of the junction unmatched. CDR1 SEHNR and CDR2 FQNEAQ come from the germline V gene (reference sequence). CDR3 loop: CASGGQRRSYEQYF. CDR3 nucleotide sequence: TGTGCCAGCGGGGGACAGCGACGCTCCTACGAGCAGTACTTC.